This T cell receptor (beta chain) stems from a study of CD8 T cells in ankylosing spondylitis. This clonotype has ten or more counts. V lost 0 bases, J lost 3 bases, and 12 bases lay in between. Per germline, CDR1 SGHRS and CDR2 YFSETQ. The CDR3 runs to 15 residues. TCRdb processed the 5' RACE reads anew with MiXCR; each CDR3 protein has one entry. The table shows some 250,000 distinct CDR3 sequences, with 24% occurring only once. Sequenced input: blood, either unsorted or a sorted T cell fraction (not recorded which). This TCR derives from a male donor with ankylosing spondylitis or in good health (not recorded which). The chain combines TRBV5-1 with TRBJ2-5; TRBD1 is a possible D gene (6 bases). CDR3 loop: CASSLEGHGEETQYF. In DNA form, the CDR3 reads TGCGCCAGCAGCTTGGAGGGACACGGGGAAGAGACCCAGTACTTC.